The 21 T cell receptor beta chains listed next were all sequenced from one sample in a study of T cell repertoires in ileal Crohn's disease. Libraries were prepared by immunoSEQ multiplex PCR; TCRdb keeps only in-frame clonotypes and omits some of them. The sample yields more than 13,000 clones, roughly 79% seen once. Indicated time point: neoterminal ileum biopsy at postoperative endoscopy, about 6 months after surgery. Sequenced material: ileal tissue. These receptors were taken from an adult with Crohn's disease.

The V and J genes are TRBV19 and TRBJ1-5; 10 bases agree with TRBD1. Germline-derived CDR1 and CDR2 are LNHDA and SQIVND (reference sequence). With V trimmed by 7 bases and J by 7 bases, 7 bases remained unmatched. This CDR3 is built from 14 residues. CDR3 loop: CASTVTGGYQPQHF. Written as DNA, the CDR3 is TGTGCCAGTACTGTGACAGGGGGCTACCAGCCCCAGCATTTT.

The genes are TRBV18 and TRBJ2-1; D unclear. The V end was cut by 2 bases, the J end by 13 bases, with 12 bases between. The CDR3 runs 12 residues. Germline V gene data show CDR1 as KGHSH and CDR2 as LQKENI. The CDR3 DNA is TGTGCCAGCTCACCATCCCTGGGTGAACAGTTCTTC. It specifies CASSPSLGEQFF.

This clone was counted only a few times. Distinct nucleotide sequences in the sample also encode this CDR3. This chain's CDR3 is CASSHVNSGYNEQFF. CDR3 bases: TGCGCCAGCAGCCACGTTAACTCGGGGTACAATGAGCAGTTCTTC. The V call is TRBV4-1, the J call TRBJ2-1; weak D call: TRBD2 (5 bases). CDR1 is MGHRA, CDR2 YSYEKL, per germline. V gave up 3 bases and J gave up 4 bases, with 13 bases separating them. This CDR3 has 15 amino acids.

The chain links TRBV27 to TRBJ2-4; D is unclear. Germline-derived CDR1 and CDR2 are MNHEY and SMNVEV (reference sequence). V was cut by 6 bases and J by 0 bases, with 9 bases left in between. The CDR3 extends over 14 amino acids. Here the CDR3 reads CASSSLLAKNIQYF. The CDR3, as DNA: TGTGCCAGCAGCTCTCTCTTAGCCAAAAACATTCAGTACTTC.

The rearrangement joins TRBV27 to TRBJ2-5, with TRBD2 matching 9 bases. Germline CDR1 is MNHEY and CDR2 is SMNVEV (reference sequence). The CDR3 covers 15 residues. Losses at the gene ends were 5 bases for V and 6 bases for J; bases not matched to a gene: 10. CDR3 protein: CASSLNSGGGQTQYF. For the CDR3, the DNA is TGTGCCAGCAGTCTCAATAGCGGGGGAGGACAGACCCAGTACTTC.

This chain links TRBV14 with TRBJ1-2; the D is unclear. The CDR3 spans 13 residues. Trimming removed 2 bases from V and 8 bases from J, with 12 bases in between. Germline values: CDR1 SGHDN, CDR2 FVKESK. The CDR3 here is CASSQRQREGYTF. The DNA for the CDR3 is TGTGCCAGCAGCCAAAGGCAGAGGGAGGGCTACACCTTC.

The V and J genes are TRBV2 and TRBJ2-1, with TRBD1 matching 10 bases. The CDR3 runs 18 residues. V shed 3 bases, J shed 7 bases, and the junction held 15 bases outside the gene matches. The V gene's germline CDR1 is SNHLY and CDR2 FYNNEI. Here the CDR3 DNA reads TGTGCCAGCAGTGAGGGACAGGGGAGTCGGGTTTGGAGAAATGAGCAGTTCTTC. This gives the protein CASSEGQGSRVWRNEQFF.

The chain joins TRBV10-3 to TRBJ1-1; 9 bases are a match to TRBD1. The length of the CDR3 is 14 residues. Germline V lookup: CDR1 ENHRY, CDR2 SYGVKD. With 6 bases clipped from V and 4 bases from J, the junction kept 6 bases outside the gene matches. The CDR3 DNA reads TGTGCCATCAGGGGACAGGGCGGGAGCACTGAAGCTTTCTTT. This translates into CAIRGQGGSTEAFF.

The rearrangement links TRBV30 to TRBJ1-2, with D possibly being TRBD1 (6 bases). Germline CDR1 and CDR2: GTSNPN and SVGIG (reference sequence). V lost 1 base and J 1 base, leaving 13 bases between the germline ends. This CDR3 has 15 residues. In nucleotides, the CDR3 is TGTGCCTGGAGTGGTCCGGGGGGCTTTAACTATGGCTACACCTTC. Translation gives CAWSGPGGFNYGYTF.

This rearrangement joins TRBV5-1 to TRBJ2-7, with D maybe TRBD1 (5 bases). Trimming stripped 0 bases from V and 1 base from J, with 14 bases between. This CDR3 has 16 residues. CDR1 SGHRS and CDR2 YFSETQ come from the germline V gene. CDR3 nucleotide sequence: TGCGCCAGCAGCTTGGGCGCCCAGGGTGGGTCCTACGAGCAGTACTTC. This gives the protein CASSLGAQGGSYEQYF.

V usage is TRBV7-2 and J usage is TRBJ2-5, with unresolved D. The CDR3 loop spans 13 amino acids. V dropped 1 base and J dropped 5 bases, with 8 bases sitting between them. Germline CDR1 SGHTA, CDR2 FQGNSA. The CDR3 DNA reads TGTGCCAGCAGCTTAGGTCTTGGGGAGACCCAGTACTTC. Its protein is CASSLGLGETQYF. Combining the CDR3 with reference TRBV7-2 and TRBJ2-5 gives the whole variable domain GAGVSQSPSNKVTEKGKDVELRCDPISGHTALYWYRQSLGQGLEFLIYFQGNSAPDKSGLPSDRFSAERTGGSVSTLTIQRTQQEDSAVYLCASSLGLGETQYFGPGTRLLVL.

This chain links TRBV30 with TRBJ2-7, with D possibly being TRBD2 (5 bases). V gave up 3 bases and J gave up 3 bases, with 12 bases separating them. The V gene's germline CDR1 is GTSNPN and CDR2 SVGIG (reference sequence). The CDR3 is 13 amino acids. The DNA of the CDR3 is TGTGCCTGGAGGTTCCCGGGGATCTACGAGCAGTACTTC. Protein: CAWRFPGIYEQYF.

The chain employs TRBV19 and TRBJ1-5; D is unresolved. The CDR3 has 15 amino acids. The V gene's germline CDR1 is LNHDA and CDR2 SQIVND (reference sequence). Trimming left V 4 bases short and J 0 bases short, with 10 bases between. The CDR3 here is CASSRAGNSNQPQHF. The CDR3 DNA reads as TGTGCCAGTAGTAGGGCCGGTAATAGCAATCAGCCCCAGCATTTT.

This clone showed up just once. This chain joins TRBV7-2 and TRBJ2-3, with TRBD2 matching 10 bases. Germline assignment: CDR1 SGHTA and CDR2 FQGNSA. This CDR3 spans 16 amino acids. V dropped 3 bases and J dropped 1; count of bases not matched to a gene: 4. CDR3 coding DNA: TGTGCCAGCAGCTTCCGACTAGCGGGTCGCACAGATACGCAGTATTTT. Translated: CASSFRLAGRTDTQYF.

The chain has TRBV5-5 and TRBJ1-1; D may be TRBD1 (6 bases). Germline V gene sequence: CDR1 SGHKS, CDR2 YYEKEE (reference sequence). CDR3 size: 15 residues. The ends were cut back, 5 bases at V and 2 bases at J, with 16 bases in the middle. In nucleotides, the CDR3 is TGTGCCAGCAGACCCTCGGACAGTTTTAACACTGAAGCTTTCTTT. Amino acid sequence: CASRPSDSFNTEAFF.

The genes are TRBV30 and TRBJ1-2; D might be TRBD1 (5 bases). The CDR3 loop spans 14 amino acids. Per germline, CDR1 GTSNPN and CDR2 SVGIG (reference sequence). Trimming removed 5 bases at V and 6 bases at J, with 19 bases between. CDR3: CAWHPGGGVNGYTF. CDR3 in DNA: TGTGCCTGGCACCCTGGAGGAGGGGTCAATGGCTACACCTTC. Combining the CDR3 with reference TRBV30 and TRBJ1-2 gives the whole variable domain SQTIHQWPATLVQPVGSPLSLECTVEGTSNPNLYWYRQAAGRGLQLLFYSVGIGQISSEVPQNLSASRPQDRQFILSSKKLLLSDSGFYLCAWHPGGGVNGYTFGSGTRLTVV.

V and J are TRBV9 and TRBJ2-7, with TRBD2 as a possible D gene (6 bases). The ends were cut back, 4 bases at V and 6 bases at J, with 14 bases in the middle. Germline V gene sequence: CDR1 SGDLS, CDR2 YYNGEE. There are 13 residues in the CDR3. This CDR3 is CASSSRDSVEQYF. The CDR3 DNA is TGTGCCAGCAGCAGCCGGGACTCCGTCGAGCAGTACTTC. Based on the CDR3 plus reference TRBV9 and TRBJ2-7, the full variable domain is DSGVTQTPKHLITATGQRVTLRCSPRSGDLSVYWYQQSLDQGLQFLIQYYNGEERAKGNILERFSAQQFPDLHSELNLSSLELGDSALYFCASSSRDSVEQYFGPGTRLTVT.

This clone was seen only once. The chain combines TRBV28 with TRBJ1-5, with 10 bases lining up with TRBD1. Germline-derived CDR1 and CDR2 are MDHEN and SYDVKM. CDR3 length: 15 amino acids. With 6 bases clipped from V and 2 bases from J, the junction kept 4 bases outside the gene matches. Here the CDR3 reads CASSSGTGGNQPQHF. In DNA, the CDR3 is TGTGCCAGCAGCTCCGGGACAGGGGGCAATCAGCCCCAGCATTTT.

The chain employs TRBV11-2 and TRBJ2-2, with 11 bases matching TRBD1. V dropped 5 bases and J dropped 0; count of bases not matched to a gene: 8. The CDR3 loop spans 18 amino acids. From germline, CDR1 is SGHAT and CDR2 FQNNGV. The CDR3 sequence: CASSPDRGQGANTGELFF. The CDR3 DNA sequence: TGTGCCAGCAGCCCAGACCGGGGACAGGGGGCGAACACCGGGGAGCTGTTTTTT.

This clone occurred a few times. The V call is TRBV28, the J call TRBJ1-5, with 8 bases fitting TRBD1. The CDR3 extends over 14 amino acids. Germline lookup yields CDR1 MDHEN and CDR2 SYDVKM. J gave up 6 bases and V 3 bases, and 4 bases lay outside the gene matches. CDR3 bases: TGTGCCAGCAGTTTGGGCAGGGGGCTTCAGCCCCAGCATTTT. Translating it yields CASSLGRGLQPQHF.

The genes are TRBV5-1 and TRBJ2-7, with 7 bases fitting TRBD2. The J segment lost 4 bases and the V segment lost 4 bases, leaving 8 bases of the junction unmatched. Looked up from germline, CDR1 is SGHRS and CDR2 is YFSETQ. This CDR3 spans 14 amino acids. This CDR3 reads CASSPSLGGYEQYF. The CDR3 nucleotides read TGCGCCAGCAGCCCTTCCCTCGGGGGGTACGAGCAGTACTTC.